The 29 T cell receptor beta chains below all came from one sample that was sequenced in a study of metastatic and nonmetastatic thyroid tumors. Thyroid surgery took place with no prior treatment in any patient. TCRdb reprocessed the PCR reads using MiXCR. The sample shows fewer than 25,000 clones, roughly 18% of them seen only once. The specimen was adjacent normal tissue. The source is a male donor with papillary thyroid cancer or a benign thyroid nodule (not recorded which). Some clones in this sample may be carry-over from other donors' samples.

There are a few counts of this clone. The CDR3 coding sequence is TGTCAACATAGCACAGGGGGCTCGGATCTGCAAAGCTCCTACGAGCAGTACGTC. Translated, it gives CQHSTGGSDLQSSYEQYV. This sequence joins TRBV10-3 and TRBJ2-7, with 9 bases that match TRBD1. Looked up from germline, CDR1 is ENHRY and CDR2 is SYGVKD. The CDR3 covers 18 residues.

CDR3 bases: TGTGCCAGCAGTTGGACCACCGAGGGAAGGGCCCTGTACTTC. It encodes CASSWTTEGRALYF. This rearrangement joins TRBV6-9 to TRBJ2-5, with TRBD2 as a possible D gene (5 bases). Germline CDR1 MNHGY, CDR2 SVAAGI. The V and J ends lost 4 bases and 13 bases respectively, with 22 bases between them. The CDR3 is 14 amino acids.

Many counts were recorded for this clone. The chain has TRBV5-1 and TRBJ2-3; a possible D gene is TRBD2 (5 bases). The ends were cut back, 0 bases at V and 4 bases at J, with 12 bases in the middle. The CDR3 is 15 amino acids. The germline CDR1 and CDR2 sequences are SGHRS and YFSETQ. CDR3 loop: CASSLELAGSDTQYF. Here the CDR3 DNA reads TGCGCCAGCAGCTTGGAGCTAGCCGGGTCAGATACGCAGTATTTT.

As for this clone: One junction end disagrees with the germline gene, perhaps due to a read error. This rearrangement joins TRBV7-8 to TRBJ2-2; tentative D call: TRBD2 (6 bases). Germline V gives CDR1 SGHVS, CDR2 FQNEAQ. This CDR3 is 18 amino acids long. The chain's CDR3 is CANSLQVGPGLVTGELFF. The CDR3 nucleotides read TGTGCCAACAGCTTACAGGTGGGGCCGGGACTCGTCACCGGGGAGCTGTTTTTT.

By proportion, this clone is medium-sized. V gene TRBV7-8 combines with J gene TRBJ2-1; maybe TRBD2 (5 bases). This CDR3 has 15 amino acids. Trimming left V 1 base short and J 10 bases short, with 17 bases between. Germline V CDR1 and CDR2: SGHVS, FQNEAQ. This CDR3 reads CASSLEALAWQEQFF. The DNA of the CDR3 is TGTGCCAGCAGCTTAGAGGCTCTAGCATGGCAGGAGCAGTTCTTC.

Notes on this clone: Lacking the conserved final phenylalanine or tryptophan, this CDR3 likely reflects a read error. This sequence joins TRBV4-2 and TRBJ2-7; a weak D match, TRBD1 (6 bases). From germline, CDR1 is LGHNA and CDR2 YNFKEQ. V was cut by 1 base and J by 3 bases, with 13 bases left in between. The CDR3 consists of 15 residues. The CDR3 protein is CASSQGDNYLYEQYL. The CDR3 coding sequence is TGTGCCAGCAGCCAAGGGGACAACTACCTCTACGAGCAGTACCTC.

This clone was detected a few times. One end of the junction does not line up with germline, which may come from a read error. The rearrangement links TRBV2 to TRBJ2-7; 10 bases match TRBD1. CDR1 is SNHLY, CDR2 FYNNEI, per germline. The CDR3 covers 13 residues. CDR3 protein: CASKGTGVYAQYF. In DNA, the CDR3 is TGTGCCAGCAAAGGGACAGGGGTGTACGCGCAGTACTTC.

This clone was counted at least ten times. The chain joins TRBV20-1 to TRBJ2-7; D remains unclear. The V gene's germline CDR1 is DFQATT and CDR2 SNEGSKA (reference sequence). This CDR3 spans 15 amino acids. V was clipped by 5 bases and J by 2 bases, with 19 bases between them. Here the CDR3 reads CSAPIATTLTYEQYF. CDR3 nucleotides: TGCAGTGCTCCAATCGCAACCACCCTCACCTACGAGCAGTACTTC.

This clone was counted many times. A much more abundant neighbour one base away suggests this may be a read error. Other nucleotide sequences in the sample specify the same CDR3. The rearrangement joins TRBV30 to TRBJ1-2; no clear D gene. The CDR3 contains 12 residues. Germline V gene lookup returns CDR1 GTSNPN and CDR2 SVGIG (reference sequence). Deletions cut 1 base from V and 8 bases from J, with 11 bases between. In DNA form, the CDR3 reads TGTGCCTGGAGTGGGGCGGGCCACGGCTACACCTTC. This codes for CAWSGAGHGYTF.

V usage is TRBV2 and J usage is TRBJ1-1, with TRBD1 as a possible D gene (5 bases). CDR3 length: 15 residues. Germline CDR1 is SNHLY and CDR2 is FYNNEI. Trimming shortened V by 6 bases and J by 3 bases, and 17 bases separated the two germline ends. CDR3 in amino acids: CASSRQWAVHTEAFF. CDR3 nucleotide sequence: TGTGCCAGCAGCCGACAGTGGGCAGTGCACACTGAAGCTTTCTTT.

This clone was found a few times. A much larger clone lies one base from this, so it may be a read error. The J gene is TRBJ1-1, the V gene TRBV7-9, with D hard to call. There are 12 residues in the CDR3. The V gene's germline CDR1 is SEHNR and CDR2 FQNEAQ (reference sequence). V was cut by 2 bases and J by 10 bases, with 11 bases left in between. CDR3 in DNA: TGTGCCAGCAGCTTAACAGCAGGTGGAGCTTTCTTT. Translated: CASSLTAGGAFF. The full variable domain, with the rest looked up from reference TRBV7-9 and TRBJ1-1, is DTGVSQNPRHKITKRGQNVTFRCDPISEHNRLYWYRQTLGQGPEFLTYFQNEAQLEKSRLLSDRFSAERPKGSFSTLEIQRTEQGDSAMYLCASSLTAGGAFFGQGTRLTVV.

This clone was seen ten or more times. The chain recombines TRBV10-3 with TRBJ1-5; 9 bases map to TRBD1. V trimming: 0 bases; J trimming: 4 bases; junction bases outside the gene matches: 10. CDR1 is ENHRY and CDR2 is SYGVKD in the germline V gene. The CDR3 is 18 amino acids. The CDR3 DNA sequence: TGTGCCATCAGTGAGTCCGGGACAGGGCTGGTTGGAAATCAGCCCCAGCATTTT. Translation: CAISESGTGLVGNQPQHF.

The CDR3 reads CSARGMSGATYEQYF. In nucleotides, the CDR3 is TGCAGTGCTAGAGGGATGAGCGGGGCAACCTACGAGCAGTACTTC. V gene TRBV20-1 combines with J gene TRBJ2-7; 7 bases agree with TRBD2. V lost 1 base to trimming and J lost 2 bases; unmatched junction nucleotides: 8. The CDR3 covers 15 residues. From germline, CDR1 is DFQATT and CDR2 SNEGSKA (reference sequence).

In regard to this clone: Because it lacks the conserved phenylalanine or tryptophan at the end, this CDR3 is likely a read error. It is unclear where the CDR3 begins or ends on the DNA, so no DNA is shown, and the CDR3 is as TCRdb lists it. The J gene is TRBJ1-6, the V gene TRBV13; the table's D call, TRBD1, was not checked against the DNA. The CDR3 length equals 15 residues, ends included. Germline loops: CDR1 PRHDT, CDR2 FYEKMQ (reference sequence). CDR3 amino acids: CASRVRGAYNSPLHY.

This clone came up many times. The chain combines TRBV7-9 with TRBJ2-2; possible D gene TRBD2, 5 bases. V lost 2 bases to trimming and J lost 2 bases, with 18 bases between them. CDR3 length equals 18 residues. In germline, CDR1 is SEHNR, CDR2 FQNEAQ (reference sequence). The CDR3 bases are TGTGCCAGCAGCTTAAAGCAGAGAGCGGTTAAAAACACCGGGGAGCTGTTTTTT. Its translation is CASSLKQRAVKNTGELFF.

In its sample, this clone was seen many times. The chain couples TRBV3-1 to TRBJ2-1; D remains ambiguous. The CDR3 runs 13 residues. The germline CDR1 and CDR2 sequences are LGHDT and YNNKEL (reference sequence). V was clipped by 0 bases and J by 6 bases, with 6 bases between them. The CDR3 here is CASSQEWPNEQFF. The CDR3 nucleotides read TGTGCCAGCAGCCAAGAGTGGCCCAATGAGCAGTTCTTC.

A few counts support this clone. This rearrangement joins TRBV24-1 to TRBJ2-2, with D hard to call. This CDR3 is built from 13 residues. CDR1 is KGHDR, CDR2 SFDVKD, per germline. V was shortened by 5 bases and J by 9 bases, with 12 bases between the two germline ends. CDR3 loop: CATSGLTGWELFF. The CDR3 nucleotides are TGTGCCACCAGTGGCCTGACCGGATGGGAGCTGTTTTTT.

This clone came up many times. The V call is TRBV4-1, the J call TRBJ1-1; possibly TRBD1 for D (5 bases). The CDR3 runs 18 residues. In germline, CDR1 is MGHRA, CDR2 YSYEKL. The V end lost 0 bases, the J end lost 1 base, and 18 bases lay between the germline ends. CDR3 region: CASSQDGGSGTGNTEAFF. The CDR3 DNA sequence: TGCGCCAGCAGCCAAGACGGCGGAAGCGGAACAGGGAACACTGAAGCTTTCTTT.

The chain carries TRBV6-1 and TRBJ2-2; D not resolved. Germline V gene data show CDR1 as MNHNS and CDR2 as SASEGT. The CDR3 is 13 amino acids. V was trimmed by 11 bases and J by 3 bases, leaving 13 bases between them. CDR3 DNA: TGTGCCTCCCGTTACACGCACACCGGGGAGCTGTTTTTT. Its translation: CASRYTHTGELFF.

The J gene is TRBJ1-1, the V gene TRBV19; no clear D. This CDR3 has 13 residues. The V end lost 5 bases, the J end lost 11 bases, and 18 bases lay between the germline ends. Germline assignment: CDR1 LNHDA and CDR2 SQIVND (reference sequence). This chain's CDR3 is CASSPTDLLRAFF. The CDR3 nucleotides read TGTGCCAGTAGTCCTACCGACCTCCTCCGTGCTTTCTTT.

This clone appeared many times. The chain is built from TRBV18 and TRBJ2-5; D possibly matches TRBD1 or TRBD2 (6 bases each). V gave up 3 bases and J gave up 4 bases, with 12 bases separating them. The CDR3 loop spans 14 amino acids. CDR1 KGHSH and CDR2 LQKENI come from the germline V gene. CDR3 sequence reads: CASSPRDIGETQYF. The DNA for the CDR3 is TGTGCCAGCTCACCGCGGGACATCGGAGAGACCCAGTACTTC.

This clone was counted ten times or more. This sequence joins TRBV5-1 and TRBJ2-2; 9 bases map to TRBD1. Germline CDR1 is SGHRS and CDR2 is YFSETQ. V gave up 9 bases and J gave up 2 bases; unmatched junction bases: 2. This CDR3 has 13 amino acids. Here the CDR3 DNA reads TGCGCCACGGGACAGGGTAACACCGGGGAGCTGTTTTTT. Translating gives CATGQGNTGELFF.

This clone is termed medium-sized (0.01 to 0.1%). The CDR3 sequence is CASATVGGPYEQYF. CDR3 DNA sequence: TGTGCCAGCGCGACCGTCGGGGGCCCCTACGAGCAGTACTTC. This chain links TRBV19 with TRBJ2-7; D is possibly TRBD1 or TRBD2 (6 bases each). V was cut by 9 bases and J by 2 bases, with 17 bases left in between. The germline V gene has CDR1 LNHDA and CDR2 SQIVND (reference sequence). CDR3 length: 14 amino acids.

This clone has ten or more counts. CDR3 sequence (DNA): TGTGCCAGCAGCTTAGCGGGGCGGGGCTCCTACAATGAGCAGTTCTTC. Its protein is CASSLAGRGSYNEQFF. The rearrangement joins TRBV7-6 to TRBJ2-1; possibly TRBD2 for D (6 bases). The CDR3 has 16 residues. V was trimmed by 0 bases and J by 0 bases, leaving 9 bases between them. Germline V lookup: CDR1 SGHVS, CDR2 FNYEAQ.

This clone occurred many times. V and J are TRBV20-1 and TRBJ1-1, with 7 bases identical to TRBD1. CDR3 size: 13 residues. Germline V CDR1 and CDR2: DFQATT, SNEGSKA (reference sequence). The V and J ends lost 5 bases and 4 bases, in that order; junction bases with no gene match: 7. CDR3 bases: TGCAGTGCTTGGGACAGAAGATTCACTGAAGCTTTCTTT. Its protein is CSAWDRRFTEAFF.

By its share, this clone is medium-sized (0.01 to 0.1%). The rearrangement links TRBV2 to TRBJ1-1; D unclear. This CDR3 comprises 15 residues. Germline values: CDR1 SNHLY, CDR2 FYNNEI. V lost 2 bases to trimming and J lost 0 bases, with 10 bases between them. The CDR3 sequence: CASSERELMNTEAFF. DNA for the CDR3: TGTGCCAGCAGTGAAAGGGAACTAATGAACACTGAAGCTTTCTTT.

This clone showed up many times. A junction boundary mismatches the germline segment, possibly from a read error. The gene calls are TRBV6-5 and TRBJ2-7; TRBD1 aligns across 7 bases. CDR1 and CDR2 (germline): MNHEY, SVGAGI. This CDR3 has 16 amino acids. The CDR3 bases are TGTGCCAGCAGTTACTCAAGGAGACAGGGCTCCGACGAGCAGTACTTC. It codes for CASSYSRRQGSDEQYF.

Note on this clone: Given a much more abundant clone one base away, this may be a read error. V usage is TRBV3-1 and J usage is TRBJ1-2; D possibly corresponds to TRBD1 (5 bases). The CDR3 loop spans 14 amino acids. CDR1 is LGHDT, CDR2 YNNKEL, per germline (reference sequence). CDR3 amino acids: CASSQAAGKYGYTF. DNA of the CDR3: TGCGCCAGCAGCCAAGCAGCAGGGAAATATGGCTACACCTTC.

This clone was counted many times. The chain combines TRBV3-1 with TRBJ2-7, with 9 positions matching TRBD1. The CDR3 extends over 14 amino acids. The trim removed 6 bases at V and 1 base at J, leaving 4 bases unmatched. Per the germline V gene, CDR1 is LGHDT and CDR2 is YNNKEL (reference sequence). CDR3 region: CASSDGTGSYEQYF. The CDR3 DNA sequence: TGTGCCAGCAGTGACGGGACAGGGTCCTACGAGCAGTACTTC.